What follows is one T cell receptor beta chain and its context. Its antigen is still unknown. This CDR3 is 14 amino acids long. These data belong to a study of Ad26.COV2.S vaccination and SARS-CoV-2 variants. Whole-study findings and limits: Compared with placebo recipients, vaccine recipients had higher spike-specific TCR breadth.

Stated treatment: around 19 received Ad26.COV2.S at low or high dose, single or two shots; 5 received placebo; per-sample allocation not given. The study sampled participants on day 63 after the first vaccine or placebo injection. This vaccine is an Ad26 vector that expresses the Wuhan-strain SARS-CoV-2 spike. Assay used: immunoSEQ multiplex PCR; TCRdb lists only in-frame clones, some missing. Altogether just over 350,000 clones are present, roughly 81% being singletons, with the ten largest covering 3% to 4%. The clonotype comes from a person aged 18-60 years who received the Ad26.COV2.S COVID-19 vaccine or a placebo. This sample comprised peripheral blood, obtained in a trial of Ad26.COV2.S vaccine versus placebo. The chain employs TRBV21-1 and TRBJ1-3. TRBV21-1 is labeled a pseudogene. The CDR3 protein is CASSHNRSGNTIYF. The CDR3 DNA follows: TGTGCCAGCAGCCATAACCGCTCTGGAAACACCATATATTTT.